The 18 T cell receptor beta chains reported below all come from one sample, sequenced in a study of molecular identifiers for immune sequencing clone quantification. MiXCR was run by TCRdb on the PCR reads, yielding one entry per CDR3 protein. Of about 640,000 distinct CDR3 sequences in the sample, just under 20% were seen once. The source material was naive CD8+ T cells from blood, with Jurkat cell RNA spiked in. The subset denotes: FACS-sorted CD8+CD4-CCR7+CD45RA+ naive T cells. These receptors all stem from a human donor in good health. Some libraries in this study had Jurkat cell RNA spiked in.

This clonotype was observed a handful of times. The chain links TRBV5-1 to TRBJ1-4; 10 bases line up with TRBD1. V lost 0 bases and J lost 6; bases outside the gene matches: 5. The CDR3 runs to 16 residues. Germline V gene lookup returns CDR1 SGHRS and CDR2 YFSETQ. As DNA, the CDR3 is TGCGCCAGCAGCTTGGACGACAGGGGGCAGGATGAAAAACTGTTTTTT. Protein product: CASSLDDRGQDEKLFF.

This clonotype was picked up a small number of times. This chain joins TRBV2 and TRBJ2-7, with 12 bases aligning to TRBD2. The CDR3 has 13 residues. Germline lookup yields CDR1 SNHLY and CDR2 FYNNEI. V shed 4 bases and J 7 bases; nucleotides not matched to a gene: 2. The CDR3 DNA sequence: TGTGCCAGCAGTGGACTAGCGGGGGCTGAGCAGTACTTC. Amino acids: CASSGLAGAEQYF.

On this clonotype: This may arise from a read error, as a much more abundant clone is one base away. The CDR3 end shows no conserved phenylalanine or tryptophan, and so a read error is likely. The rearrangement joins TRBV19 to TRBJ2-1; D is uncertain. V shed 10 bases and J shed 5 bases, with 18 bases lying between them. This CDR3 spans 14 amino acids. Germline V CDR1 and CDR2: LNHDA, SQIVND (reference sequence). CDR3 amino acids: CAIFPLSTDNEQFS. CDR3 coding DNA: TGTGCCATTTTCCCCTTGTCCACCGACAATGAGCAGTTCTCC.

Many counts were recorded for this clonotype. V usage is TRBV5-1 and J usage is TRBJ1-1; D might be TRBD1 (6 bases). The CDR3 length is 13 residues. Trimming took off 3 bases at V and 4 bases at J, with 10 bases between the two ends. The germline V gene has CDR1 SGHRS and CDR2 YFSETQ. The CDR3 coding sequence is TGCGCCAGCAGCTGGGGGGCGGGCACTGAAGCTTTCTTT. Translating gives CASSWGAGTEAFF.

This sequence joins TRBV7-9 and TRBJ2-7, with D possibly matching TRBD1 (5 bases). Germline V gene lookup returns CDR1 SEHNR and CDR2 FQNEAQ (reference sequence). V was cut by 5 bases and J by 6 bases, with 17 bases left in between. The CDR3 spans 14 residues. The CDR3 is CASSPPGQALEQYF. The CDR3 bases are TGTGCCAGCAGCCCTCCTGGACAAGCCCTCGAGCAGTACTTC. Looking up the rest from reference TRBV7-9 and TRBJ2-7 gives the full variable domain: DTGVSQNPRHKITKRGQNVTFRCDPISEHNRLYWYRQTLGQGPEFLTYFQNEAQLEKSRLLSDRFSAERPKGSFSTLEIQRTEQGDSAMYLCASSPPGQALEQYFGPGTRLTVT.

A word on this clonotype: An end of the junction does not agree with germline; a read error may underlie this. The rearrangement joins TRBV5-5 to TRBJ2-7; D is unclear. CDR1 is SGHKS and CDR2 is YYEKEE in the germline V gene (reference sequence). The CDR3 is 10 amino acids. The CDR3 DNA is TGTGCCAGCGGCAGCTACGAGCAGTGCTTC. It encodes CASGSYEQCF.

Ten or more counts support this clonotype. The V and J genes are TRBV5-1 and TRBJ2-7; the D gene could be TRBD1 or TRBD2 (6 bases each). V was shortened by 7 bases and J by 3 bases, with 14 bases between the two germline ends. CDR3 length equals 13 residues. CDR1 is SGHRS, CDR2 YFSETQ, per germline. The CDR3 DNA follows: TGCGCCAGCGGAGGGGACACGTACTACGAGCAGTACTTC. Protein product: CASGGDTYYEQYF.

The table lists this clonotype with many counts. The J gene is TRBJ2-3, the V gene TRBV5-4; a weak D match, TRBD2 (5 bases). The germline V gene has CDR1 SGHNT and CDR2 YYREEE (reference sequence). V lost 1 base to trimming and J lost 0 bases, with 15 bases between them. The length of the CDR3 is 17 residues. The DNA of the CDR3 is TGTGCCAGCAGCTTGTTGTCGGGGATGACTAGCACAGATACGCAGTATTTT. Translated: CASSLLSGMTSTDTQYF.

CDR3 residues: CASSPYQGYEQYF. DNA for the CDR3: TGTGCCAGCAGCCCCTATCAGGGGTACGAGCAGTACTTC. J is TRBJ2-7 and V is TRBV27; a weak D match, TRBD1 (6 bases). The CDR3 extends over 13 amino acids. Trimming removed 6 bases from V and 4 bases from J, with 13 bases in between. Germline lookup yields CDR1 MNHEY and CDR2 SMNVEV (reference sequence).

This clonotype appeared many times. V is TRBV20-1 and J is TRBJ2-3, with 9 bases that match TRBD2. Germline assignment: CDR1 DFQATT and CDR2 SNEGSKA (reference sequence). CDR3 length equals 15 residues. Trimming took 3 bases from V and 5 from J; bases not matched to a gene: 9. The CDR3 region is CSARSVGLAGDTQYF. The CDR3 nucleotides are TGCAGTGCTAGGTCGGTGGGACTAGCTGGAGATACGCAGTATTTT.

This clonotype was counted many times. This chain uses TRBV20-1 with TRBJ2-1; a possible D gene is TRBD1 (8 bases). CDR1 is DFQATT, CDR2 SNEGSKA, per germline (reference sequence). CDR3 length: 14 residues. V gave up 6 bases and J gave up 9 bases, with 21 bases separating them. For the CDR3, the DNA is TGCAGTGCCCAGCTGGGGGGAGGGACAGGTGAGCAGTTCTTC. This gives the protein CSAQLGGGTGEQFF.

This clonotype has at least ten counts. The CDR3 sequence is CASSPAGGPTMVNTEAFF. The CDR3 DNA sequence: TGCGCCAGCAGCCCCGCCGGCGGTCCCACGATGGTGAACACTGAAGCTTTCTTT. This chain links TRBV4-3 with TRBJ1-1; D ambiguous. The germline V gene has CDR1 LGHNA and CDR2 YSLEER. Trimming pared 4 bases from V and 0 bases from J, leaving 21 bases between. This CDR3 contains 18 residues.

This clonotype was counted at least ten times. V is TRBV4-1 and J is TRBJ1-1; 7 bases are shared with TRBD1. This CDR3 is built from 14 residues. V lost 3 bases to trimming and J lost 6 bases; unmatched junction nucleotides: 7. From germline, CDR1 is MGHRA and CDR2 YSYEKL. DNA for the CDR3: TGCGCCAGCAGCCACGACAGGGCTAGGGCTGAAGCTTTCTTT. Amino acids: CASSHDRARAEAFF.

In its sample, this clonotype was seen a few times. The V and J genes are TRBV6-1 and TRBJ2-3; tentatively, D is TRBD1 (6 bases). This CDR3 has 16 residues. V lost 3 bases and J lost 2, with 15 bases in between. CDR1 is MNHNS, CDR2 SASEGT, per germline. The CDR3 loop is CASSDIQGHPTDTQYF. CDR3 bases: TGTGCCAGCAGTGACATTCAGGGGCATCCCACAGATACGCAGTATTTT.

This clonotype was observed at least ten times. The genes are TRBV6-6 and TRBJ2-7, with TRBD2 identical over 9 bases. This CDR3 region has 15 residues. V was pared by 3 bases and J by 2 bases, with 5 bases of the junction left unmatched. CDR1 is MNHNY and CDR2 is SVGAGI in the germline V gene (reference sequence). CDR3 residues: CASSYSAGGAYEQYF. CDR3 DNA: TGTGCCAGCAGTTATTCGGCGGGAGGGGCCTACGAGCAGTACTTC.

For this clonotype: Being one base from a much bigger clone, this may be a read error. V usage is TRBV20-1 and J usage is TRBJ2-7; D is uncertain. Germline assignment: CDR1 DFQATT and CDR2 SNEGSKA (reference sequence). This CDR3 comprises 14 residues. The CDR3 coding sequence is TGCAGTGCTACACCCAAACAGTGGCCCCTCGAGCAGTGCTTC. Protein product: CSATPKQWPLEQCF.

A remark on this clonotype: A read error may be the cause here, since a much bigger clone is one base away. CDR3 sequence reads: CASSGDNRDRNEQFF. CDR3 DNA sequence: TGTGCCAGCAGCGGTGATAACCGGGACAGAAATGAGCAGTTCTTC. The rearrangement joins TRBV7-9 to TRBJ2-1; 7 bases fit TRBD1. CDR3 length: 15 amino acids. Germline V lookup: CDR1 SEHNR, CDR2 FQNEAQ (reference sequence). The ends lost 5 bases at V and 7 bases at J; junction bases unmatched: 11.

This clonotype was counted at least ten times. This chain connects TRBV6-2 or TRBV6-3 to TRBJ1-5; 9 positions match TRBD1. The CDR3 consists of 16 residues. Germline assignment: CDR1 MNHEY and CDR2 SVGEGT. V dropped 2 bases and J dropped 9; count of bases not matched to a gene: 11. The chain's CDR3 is CASSYSSGQGDLPQHF. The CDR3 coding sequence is TGTGCCAGCAGTTACAGTTCGGGACAGGGAGATTTGCCCCAGCATTTT.